The 4 T cell receptor beta chains below come from one sample, sequenced in a study of T cells in Graves' hyperthyroidism and ophthalmopathy. Authors of the study amplified TCR beta CDR3 regions from RNA transcripts. During a first-round RT-PCR of the TCR CDR3, the HTBI primer set was used. TCRdb used MiXCR to reprocess the multiplex PCR reads, holding one entry per CDR3 protein. This table has 500,000 to 550,000 distinct CDR3 sequences, nearly 20% appearing once. The material sequenced was blood. The receptors stem from a man in his forties or fifties with Graves' ophthalmopathy.

This clonotype has ten or more counts. The rearrangement uses TRBV12-3 or TRBV12-4 and TRBJ1-1; no firm D call. V was pared by 6 bases and J by 5 bases, with 13 bases between. The CDR3 has 13 amino acids. The CDR3 sequence is CASRLGDWTEAFF. The CDR3 DNA is TGTGCCAGCAGGCTGGGAGATTGGACTGAAGCTTTCTTT.

This clonotype has only a few counts. The V and J genes are TRBV20-1 and TRBJ2-7; 11 bases agree with TRBD2. This CDR3 is 13 amino acids long. Trimming removed 3 bases from V and 6 bases from J; junction bases left unmatched: 4. The germline gives CDR1 DFQATT, CDR2 SNEGSKA (reference sequence). CDR3 DNA sequence: TGCAGTGCTAGCGCTCTAGCGGGAGGCGAGCAGTACTTC. It encodes CSASALAGGEQYF.

The J gene is TRBJ1-6, the V gene TRBV20-1, with a weak D call TRBD1 (6 bases). Trimming shortened V by 3 bases and J by 7 bases, and 16 bases separated the two germline ends. The V gene's germline CDR1 is DFQATT and CDR2 SNEGSKA (reference sequence). The CDR3 consists of 15 residues. This CDR3 is CSARGGGAINSPLHF. Here the CDR3 DNA reads TGCAGTGCTAGGGGCGGGGGGGCGATAAATTCACCCCTCCACTTT.

The sample holds many counts of this clonotype. This sequence joins TRBV6-5 and TRBJ1-1, with a weak D call TRBD1 (6 bases). The CDR3 has 16 residues. The germline gives CDR1 MNHEY, CDR2 SVGAGI. The V end was cut by 0 bases, the J end by 6 bases, with 17 bases between. In DNA form, the CDR3 reads TGTGCCAGCAGTTACTCGGAGACAGGCTCGAGGGCTGAAGCTTTCTTT. This sequence encodes CASSYSETGSRAEAFF.